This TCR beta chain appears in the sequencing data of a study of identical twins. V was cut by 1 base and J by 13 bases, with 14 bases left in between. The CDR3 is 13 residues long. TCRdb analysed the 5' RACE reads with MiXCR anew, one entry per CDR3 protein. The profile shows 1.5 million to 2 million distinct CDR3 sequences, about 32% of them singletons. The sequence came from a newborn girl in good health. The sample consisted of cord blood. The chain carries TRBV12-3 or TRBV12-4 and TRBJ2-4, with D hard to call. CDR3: CASSLENYNEQYF. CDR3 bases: TGTGCCAGCAGTTTAGAAAACTACAATGAGCAGTACTTC.